The present entry profiles one TCR beta chain with its context. These data are taken from a study of technical replicates of blood from a handful of donors. Germline CDR1 reads MGHRA; CDR2 reads YSYEKL. V was cut by 1 base and J by 2 bases, with 8 bases left in between. The CDR3 has 14 residues. The repertoire was sequenced with immunoSEQ multiplex PCR; TCRdb's copy has only in-frame clones and lacks some. Altogether about 61,000 clones are present, 97% being singletons, with the ten largest covering 0.19%. The sequence was collected from a human donor in good health. Material: T cells isolated from PBMCs. The V gene is TRBV4-1, the J gene TRBJ1-1; maybe TRBD1 (5 bases). The CDR3 is CASSQAGTNTEAFF. CDR3 bases: TGCGCCAGCAGCCAAGCAGGGACTAACACTGAAGCTTTCTTT.